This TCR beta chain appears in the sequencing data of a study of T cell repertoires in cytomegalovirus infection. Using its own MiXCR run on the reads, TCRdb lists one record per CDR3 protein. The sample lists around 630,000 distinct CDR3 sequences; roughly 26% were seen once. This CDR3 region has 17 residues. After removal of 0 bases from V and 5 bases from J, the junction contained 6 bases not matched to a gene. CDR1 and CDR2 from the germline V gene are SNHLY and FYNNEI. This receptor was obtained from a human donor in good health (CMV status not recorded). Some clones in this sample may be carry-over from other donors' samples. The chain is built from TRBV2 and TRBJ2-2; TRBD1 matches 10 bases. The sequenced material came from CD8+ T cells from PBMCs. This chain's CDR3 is CASSEAGTGVGTGELFF. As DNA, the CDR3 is TGTGCCAGCAGTGAAGCCGGGACAGGGGTAGGGACCGGGGAGCTGTTTTTT.